Shown below are 4 T cell receptor beta chains from a single sample sequenced in a study of cytomegalovirus exposure and HLA in healthy donors. 60 Vbeta and 13 Jbeta primers were used in PCR. This table comes from immunoSEQ multiplex PCR, and its TCRdb copy is limited to in-frame clones, with some not included. The data show about 150,000 clones, approximately 70% seen once. The sequenced sample was PBMCs. Receptors were obtained from an older woman in good health and CMV-seropositive.

This rearrangement joins TRBV6-6 to TRBJ2-5, with 10 bases matching TRBD2. CDR3 size: 16 residues. Trimming cost V 6 bases and J 2 bases; bases outside gene matches: 9. Looked up from germline, CDR1 is MNHNY and CDR2 is SVGAGI (reference sequence). The DNA for the CDR3 is TGTGCCAGCAGGGACTCGGCTAGCGGGGGTCAAGAGACCCAGTACTTC. Its protein is CASRDSASGGQETQYF.

The V and J genes are TRBV28 and TRBJ2-1; 7 bases line up with TRBD2. V lost 3 bases, J lost 3 bases, and 8 bases stayed unmatched. Germline V lookup: CDR1 MDHEN, CDR2 SYDVKM. The CDR3 has 16 residues. This chain's CDR3 is CASSFRSSGLYNEQFF. CDR3 DNA: TGTGCCAGCAGTTTTCGGTCTAGCGGACTCTACAATGAGCAGTTCTTC.

This clone was detected only once. V is TRBV7-9 and J is TRBJ2-3; TRBD2 aligns across 8 bases. The CDR3 totals 16 residues. Germline CDR1 and CDR2: SEHNR and FQNEAQ (reference sequence). After removal of 2 bases from V and 2 bases from J, the junction contained 6 bases not matched to a gene. CDR3 nucleotides: TGTGCCAGCAGCTTAAGAGGACTAGCCCTCACAGATACGCAGTATTTT. Translating it yields CASSLRGLALTDTQYF.

This clone was counted a single time. The genes are TRBV29-1 and TRBJ1-1; 10 bases match TRBD1. V shed 4 bases and J 1 base; nucleotides not matched to a gene: 6. Germline V gene data show CDR1 as SQVTM and CDR2 as ANQGSEA. The CDR3 has 15 amino acids. The CDR3 protein is CSVGDRGVENTEAFF. The DNA for the CDR3 is TGCAGCGTTGGGGACAGGGGTGTTGAGAACACTGAAGCTTTCTTT.